This T cell receptor beta chain was retrieved from a study of cytomegalovirus exposure and HLA in healthy donors. This clone was detected a few times. The CDR3 has 14 residues. Germline V gene lookup returns CDR1 SGHRS and CDR2 YFSETQ. V lost 4 bases, J lost 4 bases, and 2 bases stayed unmatched. Researchers ran the PCR with 60 Vbeta and 13 Jbeta primers. Data came from immunoSEQ multiplex PCR; TCRdb stores just in-frame clones and leaves some out. The sample yields approximately 160,000 clones, over 70% seen once. The chain recombines TRBV5-1 with TRBJ2-1; 10 bases match TRBD2. The source of this sequence is a woman aged 40 to 49 in good health and CMV-seropositive. The material sequenced was PBMCs. CDR3 region: CASSGAGGYNEQFF. CDR3 nucleotides: TGCGCCAGCAGCGGAGCGGGGGGGTACAATGAGCAGTTCTTC.